Sequencing of this TCR beta chain was carried out in a study of T cells in Graves' hyperthyroidism and ophthalmopathy. Trimming took 1 base from V and 8 from J, leaving 11 bases between them. Germline V lookup: CDR1 LNHDA, CDR2 SQIVND (reference sequence). The length of the CDR3 is 13 residues. This clonotype has at least ten counts. Ophthalmopathy in the patients scored at least 3 on Clinical Activity Score and at least 4 on NOSPECS grade, lasting under 3 months. Clinical symptoms, serum thyroxine and TRAb, thyroid ultrasound and orbital computed tomography were used for the diagnoses. Amplified TCR beta CDR3 regions derived from RNA transcripts. RT-PCR in the first round (using the HTBI primer set) targeted the TCR CDR3. From the multiplex PCR reads, TCRdb called clonotypes with MiXCR, one entry per CDR3 protein. Found here are 400,000 or so distinct CDR3 sequences, about an eighth of them singletons; the top ten hold over 25%.

This sequence originates from a middle-aged man with Graves' ophthalmopathy. The rearrangement uses TRBV19 and TRBJ1-2; the D is unclear. The sample comprised blood. As DNA, the CDR3 is TGTGCCAGTAGTATAGGAGCACGCTTCGGCTACACCTTC. Translating gives CASSIGARFGYTF.